Listed below are T cell receptor beta chains from one sample, sequenced in a study of cytomegalovirus exposure and HLA in healthy donors. This table comes from immunoSEQ multiplex PCR, and its TCRdb copy is limited to in-frame clones, with some not included. Counted here are tens of thousands of clones, more than 70% occurring once; the ten biggest clones make up around 3.8%. The sequencing input was PBMCs. These receptors were taken from a woman between 40 and 50 years old in good health and CMV-seronegative. Both conserved end residues are part of each CDR3. Each record gives: CDR3 length, J gene, D gene, V gene, clone size, CDR3 DNA, CDR3 protein. The D gene is left open where the match is weak. Only some rows state a clone size, as once, few, many or a class for expanded clones.

16,TRBJ2-3,TRBD2,TRBV7-2,once,TGTGCCAGCAGTCCAGGAGGCGGGGGGAGCACAGATACGCAGTATTTT,CASSPGGGGSTDTQYF
13,TRBJ1-1,TRBD1,TRBV5-4,-,TGTGCCAGCAGCTTGGCCGACAGGGGGGAAGCTTTCTTT,CASSLADRGEAFF
14,TRBJ1-1,-,TRBV27,-,TGTGCCAGCAGTTCATTCAGGGGAGTGAGTGAAGCTTTCTTT,CASSSFRGVSEAFF
16,TRBJ1-4,TRBD1,TRBV4-2,-,TGTGCCAGCAGCCAAGGGGAGGCAGGGGGCGAGGAAAAACTGTTTTTT,CASSQGEAGGEEKLFF
15,TRBJ2-1,-,TRBV29-1,-,TGCAGCGTTGAGGGGACTCGGAGTAGCGGCAATGAGCAGTTCTTC,CSVEGTRSSGNEQFF
15,TRBJ1-4,-,TRBV7-9,-,TGTGCCAGCAGCGGGCAGGGAGGGGAGAATGAAAAACTGTTTTTT,CASSGQGGENEKLFF
15,TRBJ2-3,TRBD2,TRBV4-3,-,TGCGCCAGCAGCCAATTTCTTCGGGGGGAAGATACGCAGTATTTT,CASSQFLRGEDTQYF
17,TRBJ1-5,-,TRBV2,-,TGTGCCAGCAGTGAAGCGCTTCGGTCGCGGGTGTTTGAGCCCCAGCATTTT,CASSEALRSRVFEPQHF
16,TRBJ2-3,TRBD1,TRBV6-4,-,TGTGCCAGCAGTAACTCACAGGGGGGAGTACTAGATACGCAGTATTTT,CASSNSQGGVLDTQYF
14,TRBJ1-5,TRBD1,TRBV30,-,TGTGCCTGGGGTGGGAACAGGGGGGGACAGCCCCAGCATTTT,CAWGGNRGGQPQHF
16,TRBJ1-1,TRBD1,TRBV7-9,-,TGTTCCAGCAGCACATACAGGGGGCGCGGGAACACTGAAGCTTTCTTT,CSSSTYRGRGNTEAFF
12,TRBJ2-2,-,TRBV29-1,-,TGCAGCGTTGAACTAGCTCGCGGGGAGCTGTTTTTT,CSVELARGELFF
12,TRBJ2-3,-,TRBV7-2,-,TGTGCCAGCAGCTTAGACCGGGATACGCAGTATTTT,CASSLDRDTQYF
12,TRBJ1-2,-,TRBV19,-,TGTGCCAGTAGCTACAGGGATTATGGCTACACCTTC,CASSYRDYGYTF
14,TRBJ2-1,TRBD2,TRBV5-1,few,TGCGCCAGCAGCTGGAGGACTAGAGGCGATGAGCAGTTCTTC,CASSWRTRGDEQFF
14,TRBJ1-6,TRBD1,TRBV5-6,-,TGTGCCAGCAGCTTGGTGGGACAGAATTCACCCCTCCACTTT,CASSLVGQNSPLHF
13,TRBJ1-6,-,TRBV18,once,TGTGCCAGCTCCAAGACAGTAGCGGCCCCCCTCCACTTT,CASSKTVAAPLHF
17,TRBJ1-4,-,TRBV9,-,TGTGCCAGTTCCGGGGACTCCCCTGACGTGTTTGGTGAAAAACTGTTTTTT,CASSGDSPDVFGEKLFF
16,TRBJ2-3,-,TRBV5-1,-,TGCGCCAGCAGTTCAGGTGGTGACCCTTGGACAGATACGCAGTATTTT,CASSSGGDPWTDTQYF
14,TRBJ1-5,-,TRBV6-6,once,TGTGCCAGCCTCCCGGGAGGATTCGGTCAGCCCCAGAATTTT,CASLPGGFGQPQNF
14,TRBJ1-5,-,TRBV6-1,-,TGTGCCAGCAGTGACTATACTAGCAATCAGCCCCAGCATTTT,CASSDYTSNQPQHF
13,TRBJ1-4,TRBD1,TRBV4-3,-,TGCGCCAGCAGCCAGGAGGACAGGGGAAAACTGTTTTTT,CASSQEDRGKLFF
17,TRBJ1-4,TRBD1,TRBV5-1,few,TGCGCCAGCAGCTTGGGGGGACAGGGGGCAACTAATGAAAAACTGTTTTTT,CASSLGGQGATNEKLFF
13,TRBJ1-5,TRBD1,TRBV30,-,TGTGCCTGGAGTCGACAGGGCGACCAGCCCCAGCATTTT,CAWSRQGDQPQHF
12,TRBJ1-1,-,TRBV29-1,few,TGCAGCGTGTGGGCTTGGAACACTGAAGCTTTCTTT,CSVWAWNTEAFF
13,TRBJ2-7,-,TRBV7-9,-,TGTGCCAGCCGGGACTGGGTTAATAACGAGCAGTACTTC,CASRDWVNNEQYF